This is a list of T cell receptor beta chains from one sample in a study of blood T cells in healthy people across ages. TCRdb ran MiXCR on the 5' RACE reads and lists one entry per CDR3 protein. The sample includes about 720,000 distinct CDR3 sequences, over 20% of them seen just once. The specimen was blood. These receptors all stem from a man between 70 and 80 years old in good health. The CDR3 runs from the conserved cysteine through the conserved F or W. A D gene is named only where the DNA matches it firmly. For some rows the clone size is stated as once, few or many, or as a class when expanded; others skip it.

CDR3 DNA: TGTGCCAGCAGAATCCGGGACAGCCGGTCACCCCTCCACTTT
CDR3 protein: CASRIRDSRSPLHF
V gene: TRBV12-3/TRBV12-4
D gene: TRBD1
clone size: few
J gene: TRBJ1-6
CDR3 length: 14

CDR3 DNA: TGTGCCAGCAGCGTAGCGGTTCGGGCGAACACCGGGGAGCTGTTTTTT
CDR3 protein: CASSVAVRANTGELFF
V gene: TRBV9
D gene: .
clone size: few
J gene: TRBJ2-2
CDR3 length: 16

CDR3 DNA: TGCGCCAGCAGACCCTCTAATATCAGGGGTGGAGACACTGAAGCTTTCTTT
CDR3 protein: CASRPSNIRGGDTEAFF
V gene: TRBV5-1
D gene: .
clone size: .
J gene: TRBJ1-1
CDR3 length: 17

CDR3 DNA: TGTGCCAGCTCACCCTTAGGGGGGCGAACTGAAGCTTTCTTT
CDR3 protein: CASSPLGGRTEAFF
V gene: TRBV18
D gene: .
clone size: few
J gene: TRBJ1-1
CDR3 length: 14

CDR3 DNA: TGTGCCAACCCGGGACAGTCTTTTAGCACAGATACGCAGTATTTT
CDR3 protein: CANPGQSFSTDTQYF
V gene: TRBV9
D gene: TRBD1
clone size: .
J gene: TRBJ2-3
CDR3 length: 15

CDR3 DNA: TGTGCTAGTGGCCCCCCAGCTGCCTACAATGAGCAGTTCTTC
CDR3 protein: CASGPPAAYNEQFF
V gene: TRBV12-5
D gene: .
clone size: .
J gene: TRBJ2-1
CDR3 length: 14

CDR3 DNA: TGTGCCAGCAGTGAGGTGGGGCCATCATCCGGGGAGCTGTTTTTT
CDR3 protein: CASSEVGPSSGELFF
V gene: TRBV6-1
D gene: .
clone size: few
J gene: TRBJ2-2
CDR3 length: 15

CDR3 DNA: TGCAGTGCTGTCGCGGCGGGGCTTTCTGAAAACATTCAGTACTTC
CDR3 protein: CSAVAAGLSENIQYF
V gene: TRBV20-1
D gene: .
clone size: .
J gene: TRBJ2-4
CDR3 length: 15

CDR3 DNA: TGCAGTGCTAGTGGGGTTGGAGGTACAGATACGCAGTATTTT
CDR3 protein: CSASGVGGTDTQYF
V gene: TRBV20-1
D gene: .
clone size: .
J gene: TRBJ2-3
CDR3 length: 14

CDR3 DNA: TGTGCCAGCAGTTCCCGTGGTACCGGGGAGCTGTTTTTT
CDR3 protein: CASSSRGTGELFF
V gene: TRBV6-9
D gene: .
clone size: many
J gene: TRBJ2-2
CDR3 length: 13

CDR3 DNA: TGTGCCAGCTCACCGAAGACAGGGGAAGAGACCCAGTACTTC
CDR3 protein: CASSPKTGEETQYF
V gene: TRBV18
D gene: TRBD1
clone size: many
J gene: TRBJ2-5
CDR3 length: 14

CDR3 DNA: TGCGCCAGCAGCCAAGGCGGAGTCTCGCAGTTCTTC
CDR3 protein: CASSQGGVSQFF
V gene: TRBV4-1
D gene: .
clone size: few
J gene: TRBJ2-1
CDR3 length: 12

CDR3 DNA: TGTGCCAGCAGCTTAGATCCAAATCCTACGGAGCAGTACTTC
CDR3 protein: CASSLDPNPTEQYF
V gene: TRBV7-6
D gene: .
clone size: .
J gene: TRBJ2-7
CDR3 length: 14

CDR3 DNA: TGTGCCAGCAGCTTAGAACCGGGACAACCTAACACCGGGGAGCTGTTTTTT
CDR3 protein: CASSLEPGQPNTGELFF
V gene: TRBV7-9
D gene: .
clone size: few
J gene: TRBJ2-2
CDR3 length: 17

CDR3 DNA: TGTGCCAGCAGCTTGGTGGTAGCGGGAGTCCCCAATGAGCAGTTCTTC
CDR3 protein: CASSLVVAGVPNEQFF
V gene: TRBV7-8
D gene: TRBD2
clone size: few
J gene: TRBJ2-1
CDR3 length: 16

CDR3 DNA: TGTGCCAGCAGTTTAGGTGGGACGCCACCTGAAGCTTTCTTT
CDR3 protein: CASSLGGTPPEAFF
V gene: TRBV12-3/TRBV12-4
D gene: .
clone size: few
J gene: TRBJ1-1
CDR3 length: 14

CDR3 DNA: TGTGCCAGCAGTTACGCACTAGCGGGAGGAAACATTCAGTACTTC
CDR3 protein: CASSYALAGGNIQYF
V gene: TRBV6-6
D gene: TRBD2
clone size: .
J gene: TRBJ2-4
CDR3 length: 15

CDR3 DNA: TGTGCCAGAAGCAAATCAAGGGTCTCCTACAATGAGCAGTTCTTC
CDR3 protein: CARSKSRVSYNEQFF
V gene: TRBV5-3
D gene: .
clone size: .
J gene: TRBJ2-1
CDR3 length: 15

CDR3 DNA: TGTGCCAGCAGGGACAGGGCAGACTACACCTTC
CDR3 protein: CASRDRADYTF
V gene: TRBV27
D gene: TRBD1
clone size: .
J gene: TRBJ1-2
CDR3 length: 11

CDR3 DNA: TGTGCCAGCAGTTTACGCGGGGGTGGGACTGAAGCTTCCTTT
CDR3 protein: CASSLRGGGTEASF
V gene: TRBV12-3/TRBV12-4
D gene: .
clone size: .
J gene: TRBJ1-1
CDR3 length: 14

CDR3 DNA: TGCGCCAGCAGCCAAGATTTGGCACAGGGAATGGTACGCTACGAGCAGTACTTC
CDR3 protein: CASSQDLAQGMVRYEQYF
V gene: TRBV4-1
D gene: .
clone size: .
J gene: TRBJ2-7
CDR3 length: 18

CDR3 DNA: TGTGCCAGCAGTTTCGACACCTATACGCAGTATTTT
CDR3 protein: CASSFDTYTQYF
V gene: TRBV12-3/TRBV12-4
D gene: .
clone size: once
J gene: TRBJ2-3
CDR3 length: 12

CDR3 DNA: TGTGCCAGCAGCCTGCCGGGACCTATTTCCAGGCTGTTTTTT
CDR3 protein: CASSLPGPISRLFF
V gene: TRBV21-1
D gene: .
clone size: .
J gene: TRBJ1-4
CDR3 length: 14

CDR3 DNA: TGTGCCAGCAGCTTGCTGGGACAGGGTTCCACCGGGGAGCTATTTTTT
CDR3 protein: CASSLLGQGSTGELFF
V gene: TRBV5-6
D gene: TRBD1
clone size: .
J gene: TRBJ2-2
CDR3 length: 16

CDR3 DNA: TGTGCCAGCAGTCCCCCCCACGAGGGAGGAACTGAAGCTTTCTTT
CDR3 protein: CASSPPHEGGTEAFF
V gene: TRBV12-3/TRBV12-4
D gene: .
clone size: few
J gene: TRBJ1-1
CDR3 length: 15

CDR3 DNA: TGTGCCAGCAGCGTTATTCTGTACGAGCAGTACTTC
CDR3 protein: CASSVILYEQYF
V gene: TRBV11-2
D gene: .
clone size: .
J gene: TRBJ2-7
CDR3 length: 12

CDR3 DNA: TGCAGTGCTAGAGATCTAGGGAGCTATGGCTACACCTTC
CDR3 protein: CSARDLGSYGYTF
V gene: TRBV20-1
D gene: .
clone size: once
J gene: TRBJ1-2
CDR3 length: 13

CDR3 DNA: TGTGCCAGCAGTTCAACCCTGGGACAGGGAGACACTGAAGCTTTCTTT
CDR3 protein: CASSSTLGQGDTEAFF
V gene: TRBV12-3/TRBV12-4
D gene: TRBD1
clone size: few
J gene: TRBJ1-1
CDR3 length: 16

CDR3 DNA: TGCAGCGTTGCCCGACAGGTGAACACTGAAGCTTTCTTT
CDR3 protein: CSVARQVNTEAFF
V gene: TRBV29-1
D gene: .
clone size: .
J gene: TRBJ1-1
CDR3 length: 13

CDR3 DNA: TGTGCCAGCAGGACGGATTACCAGCCGGATACGCAGTATTTT
CDR3 protein: CASRTDYQPDTQYF
V gene: TRBV6-1
D gene: .
clone size: many
J gene: TRBJ2-3
CDR3 length: 14

CDR3 DNA: TGTGCCAGCAGCTTGGTGGCGGCCGACACAGATACGCAGTATTTT
CDR3 protein: CASSLVAADTDTQYF
V gene: TRBV5-5
D gene: .
clone size: few
J gene: TRBJ2-3
CDR3 length: 15

CDR3 DNA: TGCAGCGTTGAGGGGGGGCGCGTTGACACTGAAGCTTTCTTT
CDR3 protein: CSVEGGRVDTEAFF
V gene: TRBV29-1
D gene: .
clone size: few
J gene: TRBJ1-1
CDR3 length: 14

CDR3 DNA: TGTGCCAGCAGGCCAACCCCCGGGACTAGTTCGGATTTAGGGACCCAGTACTTC
CDR3 protein: CASRPTPGTSSDLGTQYF
V gene: TRBV12-3/TRBV12-4
D gene: TRBD2
clone size: few
J gene: TRBJ2-5
CDR3 length: 18

CDR3 DNA: TGCGCCAGCAGCTTGTCAGACATCTGGGGCATTCAGTACTTC
CDR3 protein: CASSLSDIWGIQYF
V gene: TRBV5-1
D gene: .
clone size: .
J gene: TRBJ2-4
CDR3 length: 14

CDR3 DNA: TGTGCCAGCAGTTTATCGCGGGCTAGCCCAGATACGCAGTATTTT
CDR3 protein: CASSLSRASPDTQYF
V gene: TRBV27
D gene: .
clone size: .
J gene: TRBJ2-3
CDR3 length: 15

CDR3 DNA: TGTGCCAGCAGCTTGGCCCCCATGGCGGGACAAGAGACCCAGTACTTC
CDR3 protein: CASSLAPMAGQETQYF
V gene: TRBV5-5
D gene: .
clone size: .
J gene: TRBJ2-5
CDR3 length: 16

CDR3 DNA: TGTGCCAGCAGCCCCCCACCTCCTAGCGGTTCCTACGAGCAGTACTTC
CDR3 protein: CASSPPPPSGSYEQYF
V gene: TRBV7-9
D gene: TRBD2
clone size: .
J gene: TRBJ2-7
CDR3 length: 16

CDR3 DNA: TGTGCCAGCACCCCGGACAGGGGTTTTCGGTATGGCTACACCTTC
CDR3 protein: CASTPDRGFRYGYTF
V gene: TRBV2
D gene: TRBD1
clone size: many
J gene: TRBJ1-2
CDR3 length: 15

CDR3 DNA: TGTGCCATCAGTGTGGGGAATCACGGGGAGCTGTTTTTT
CDR3 protein: CAISVGNHGELFF
V gene: TRBV10-3
D gene: .
clone size: .
J gene: TRBJ2-2
CDR3 length: 13

CDR3 DNA: TGCAGCGACTCGACTAGCGGGGCCGGGGGAGATACGCAGTATTTT
CDR3 protein: CSDSTSGAGGDTQYF
V gene: TRBV29-1
D gene: TRBD2
clone size: few
J gene: TRBJ2-3
CDR3 length: 15

CDR3 DNA: TGCAGTGCTAGTCGGCTAGCGGGAAACACAGATACGCAGTATTTT
CDR3 protein: CSASRLAGNTDTQYF
V gene: TRBV20-1
D gene: TRBD2
clone size: few
J gene: TRBJ2-3
CDR3 length: 15

CDR3 DNA: TGTGCCACCAGTGCGGGGACTAGTTATGGGACCCAGTACTTC
CDR3 protein: CATSAGTSYGTQYF
V gene: TRBV24-1
D gene: TRBD2
clone size: once
J gene: TRBJ2-5
CDR3 length: 14

CDR3 DNA: TGTGCCAGCAGCTTGGCTAGCGGGGGGTCGGCTTCATATACGCAGTATTTT
CDR3 protein: CASSLASGGSASYTQYF
V gene: TRBV7-6
D gene: TRBD2
clone size: .
J gene: TRBJ2-3
CDR3 length: 17

CDR3 DNA: TGTGCCAGCTCATCGGTGGAGACACACCAGGGGGAAAAAAACATCCAGTACTTC
CDR3 protein: CASSSVETHQGEKNIQYF
V gene: TRBV18
D gene: TRBD1
clone size: .
J gene: TRBJ2-4
CDR3 length: 18

CDR3 DNA: TGTGCCAGCAACTTCAGGACTAGCGAATACAATGAGCAGTTCTTC
CDR3 protein: CASNFRTSEYNEQFF
V gene: TRBV3-1
D gene: TRBD2
clone size: .
J gene: TRBJ2-1
CDR3 length: 15

CDR3 DNA: TGCAGTGCTAGAGCCCAGCGGGGGTACAATGAGCAGTTCTTC
CDR3 protein: CSARAQRGYNEQFF
V gene: TRBV20-1
D gene: TRBD2
clone size: .
J gene: TRBJ2-1
CDR3 length: 14

CDR3 DNA: TGCGCCAGCAGCTTGGAGTACCAAGAGACCCAGTACTTC
CDR3 protein: CASSLEYQETQYF
V gene: TRBV5-1
D gene: .
clone size: many
J gene: TRBJ2-5
CDR3 length: 13

CDR3 DNA: TGTGCCAGCAGTCCTTACGCCGCGACCCATTCACAGGATACGCAGTATTTT
CDR3 protein: CASSPYAATHSQDTQYF
V gene: TRBV27
D gene: .
clone size: few
J gene: TRBJ2-3
CDR3 length: 17

CDR3 DNA: TGTGCCAGCAGCCCGACTACTAGCGGGAGTTTTCCGAACCCCGGGAATGAGCAGTTCTTC
CDR3 protein: CASSPTTSGSFPNPGNEQFF
V gene: TRBV11-1
D gene: TRBD2
clone size: few
J gene: TRBJ2-1
CDR3 length: 20

CDR3 DNA: TGTGCCAGCAGGCCACAGGGGGTTTCCTACGAGCAGTACTTC
CDR3 protein: CASRPQGVSYEQYF
V gene: TRBV3-1
D gene: TRBD1
clone size: .
J gene: TRBJ2-7
CDR3 length: 14

CDR3 DNA: TGTGCCAGCAGTCCATATAGGGAGCAGTACTTC
CDR3 protein: CASSPYREQYF
V gene: TRBV28
D gene: .
clone size: few
J gene: TRBJ2-7
CDR3 length: 11

CDR3 DNA: TGCGCCAGCAGCCCCGGGACTAGCGGGGGGACCACAGATACGCAGTATTTT
CDR3 protein: CASSPGTSGGTTDTQYF
V gene: TRBV5-1
D gene: TRBD2
clone size: .
J gene: TRBJ2-3
CDR3 length: 17